The 21 T cell receptor beta chains below were found in one sample sequenced in a study of CD8 T cells in Susac syndrome (dated by TCRdb to 2018 to 2020). Receptor libraries were prepared by the immunoSEQ multiplex PCR assay. RNA was extracted using the RNeasy kit, and roughly 0.5 to 1 microgram was reverse transcribed with random hexamers. Starting from the raw public reads, TCRdb applied fastp trimming at Q25, assembled clones with MiXCR and retained in-frame beta chains. All rows with the same CDR3 protein become a single entry with the most common DNA and genes. Here the sample has approximately 200,000 distinct CDR3 sequences; approximately 95% occur a single time. 0.082% of the sample is taken by the ten largest. The specimen sequenced was CD4+ T cells from PBMCs. The receptors were sampled from a human donor with multiple sclerosis.

The chain uses TRBV29-1 and TRBJ1-2; D remains ambiguous. Trimming left V 2 bases short and J 8 bases short, with 6 bases between. This CDR3 comprises 10 residues. The germline V gene has CDR1 SQVTM and CDR2 ANQGSEA. The CDR3 is CSVETPGYTF. The CDR3 nucleotides read TGCAGCGTTGAAACGCCCGGCTACACCTTC.

The chain is built from TRBV29-1 and TRBJ2-5, with D maybe TRBD2 (6 bases). The CDR3 runs 13 residues. V was clipped by 7 bases and J by 4 bases, with 16 bases between them. Per the germline V gene, CDR1 is SQVTM and CDR2 is ANQGSEA. CDR3 in amino acids: CSAGTPKTETQYF. As DNA, the CDR3 is TGCAGCGCCGGGACTCCAAAGACAGAGACCCAGTACTTC.

The V gene is TRBV29-1, the J gene TRBJ1-1, with TRBD1 matching 9 bases. Germline trimming cut 4 bases from V and 5 bases from J; bases unmatched to any gene: 8. Germline V gene sequence: CDR1 SQVTM, CDR2 ANQGSEA. CDR3 length equals 14 residues. The CDR3 nucleotides are TGCAGCGTTGGGGTGGGGACAGGGTTTACTGAAGCTTTCTTT. Residues: CSVGVGTGFTEAFF.

The chain employs TRBV30 and TRBJ2-4, with D possibly matching TRBD2 (7 bases). The length of the CDR3 is 13 residues. CDR1 is GTSNPN, CDR2 SVGIG, per germline (reference sequence). Trimming cost V 5 bases and J 4 bases, with 12 bases left between them. CDR3 amino acids: CAWERGGKNIQYF. The DNA of the CDR3 is TGTGCCTGGGAAAGGGGGGGAAAAAACATTCAGTACTTC.

The chain joins TRBV20-1 to TRBJ2-5; D not resolved. Germline V gene lookup returns CDR1 DFQATT and CDR2 SNEGSKA (reference sequence). Trimming removed 6 bases at V and 0 bases at J, with 17 bases between. This CDR3 has 15 residues. In DNA form, the CDR3 reads TGCAGTGCCCCGCCCACAGCGCCGTACCAAGAGACCCAGTACTTC. Its translation: CSAPPTAPYQETQYF.

The chain is built from TRBV20-1 and TRBJ2-3; D is unresolved. Germline values: CDR1 DFQATT, CDR2 SNEGSKA (reference sequence). CDR3 length equals 12 residues. The CDR3 DNA reads as TGCAGCGTCCTCTTGTCCTCAGATACGCAGTATTTT. Its translation is CSVLLSSDTQYF.

This chain connects TRBV4-2 to TRBJ2-7; D assignment may be TRBD1 or TRBD2 (5 bases each). CDR3 length: 20 amino acids. V was clipped by 0 bases and J by 0 bases, with 24 bases between them. CDR1 and CDR2 from the germline V gene are LGHNA and YNFKEQ. The chain's CDR3 is CASSQDQSKGLARSSYEQYV. In DNA form, the CDR3 reads TGTGCCAGCAGCCAAGATCAGTCGAAGGGGCTAGCCCGAAGCTCCTACGAGCAGTACGTC.

The rearrangement joins TRBV30 to TRBJ1-5; D call uncertain. This CDR3 is built from 13 residues. The V gene's germline CDR1 is GTSNPN and CDR2 SVGIG (reference sequence). V gave up 0 bases and J gave up 3 bases, with 6 bases separating them. CDR3 bases: TGTGCCTGGAGTGTAGTAGACAATCAGCCCCAGCATTTT. Translated: CAWSVVDNQPQHF.

The V gene is TRBV12-3 or TRBV12-4, the J gene TRBJ1-1; D unclear. Trimming removed 2 bases at V and 1 base at J, with 8 bases between. The CDR3 runs 14 residues. CDR3 residues: CASSLTAENTEAFF. The CDR3 nucleotides are TGTGCCAGCAGTTTAACAGCAGAGAACACTGAAGCTTTCTTT.

This clonotype has just one count. The genes are TRBV15 and TRBJ1-2; no definite D call. The CDR3 loop spans 15 amino acids. The germline CDR1 and CDR2 sequences are LNHNV and YYDKDF (reference sequence). V was cut by 0 bases and J by 8 bases, with 16 bases left in between. The CDR3 loop reads CATSRDQPSVEGYTF. As DNA, the CDR3 is TGTGCCACCAGCAGAGATCAACCGTCTGTGGAGGGCTACACCTTC.

V is TRBV7-2 and J is TRBJ1-1; no definite D call. The CDR3 spans 11 residues. Germline V gene data show CDR1 as SGHTA and CDR2 as FQGNSA. The V end was cut by 4 bases, the J end by 7 bases, with 7 bases between. CDR3: CASSSFYEAFF. As DNA, the CDR3 is TGTGCCAGCAGCTCCTTCTATGAAGCTTTCTTT.

In regard to this clonotype: Relative to the germline gene, one junction end is altered; a read error may explain this. The chain combines TRBV6-6 with TRBJ1-2; a weak D match, TRBD1 (6 bases). The CDR3 spans 13 residues. Looked up from germline, CDR1 is MNHNY and CDR2 is SVGAGI (reference sequence). This CDR3 is CASSPPGDYDYTF. CDR3 coding DNA: TGTGCCAGCAGCCCCCCAGGGGACTATGACTACACCTTC.

The V gene is TRBV15, the J gene TRBJ2-7, with 7 bases matching TRBD1. After removal of 5 bases from V and 6 bases from J, the junction contained 4 bases not matched to a gene. The CDR3 has 12 amino acids. The germline V gene encodes CDR1 LNHNV and CDR2 YYDKDF (reference sequence). CDR3 residues: CATSRDRAEQYF. The CDR3, as DNA: TGTGCCACCAGCCGCGACAGGGCCGAGCAGTACTTC.

The chain recombines TRBV5-1 with TRBJ2-5; TRBD1 or TRBD2 may be the D gene (5 bases each). Germline CDR1 reads SGHRS; CDR2 reads YFSETQ. V was clipped by 0 bases and J by 4 bases, with 16 bases between them. The CDR3 has 16 residues. The CDR3 DNA sequence: TGCGCCAGCAGCTTGGTGGGGACGCCCGAGGGAGAGACCCAGTACTTC. This sequence encodes CASSLVGTPEGETQYF.

This sequence joins TRBV29-1 and TRBJ2-5, with D possibly matching TRBD2 (6 bases). The CDR3 is 15 residues long. Looked up from germline, CDR1 is SQVTM and CDR2 is ANQGSEA. The V gene lost 4 bases and the J gene lost 5 bases, with 20 bases spanning the gap. CDR3 loop: CSVVGTGGIGETQYF. CDR3 DNA sequence: TGCAGCGTTGTCGGAACAGGAGGGATTGGGGAGACCCAGTACTTC. Filled out from reference TRBV29-1 and TRBJ2-5, the complete variable domain reads SAVISQKPSRDICQRGTSLTIQCQVDSQVTMMFWYRQQPGQSLTLIATANQGSEATYESGFVIDKFPISRPNLTFSTLTVSNMSPEDSSIYLCSVVGTGGIGETQYFGPGTRLLVL.

The CDR3 DNA is TGTGCCAGCAGCCAAGTCAGGACGAGCGCCTACGAGCAGTACTTC. Translation gives CASSQVRTSAYEQYF. The rearrangement joins TRBV3-1 to TRBJ2-7; D remains ambiguous. Germline-derived CDR1 and CDR2 are LGHDT and YNNKEL (reference sequence). The CDR3 sequence is 15 residues long. The V end lost 1 base, the J end lost 2 bases, and 12 bases lay between the germline ends.

The CDR3 loop is CSAREVAKNIQYF. The CDR3 DNA reads TGCAGTGCTAGAGAAGTGGCCAAAAACATTCAGTACTTC. V and J are TRBV20-1 and TRBJ2-4; D remains ambiguous. Trimming took 0 bases from V and 1 from J, leaving 4 bases between them. Germline loops: CDR1 DFQATT, CDR2 SNEGSKA (reference sequence). This CDR3 spans 13 amino acids.

V is TRBV12-5 and J is TRBJ2-5; D perhaps matches TRBD1 (7 bases). CDR3 size: 12 residues. Germline loops: CDR1 LGHNT, CDR2 FRNRAP. V was trimmed by 8 bases and J by 7 bases, leaving 14 bases between them. The CDR3 spells CASQTGDSTQYF. In DNA, the CDR3 is TGTGCTAGTCAAACAGGGGACTCGACCCAGTACTTC.

This chain connects TRBV3-1 to TRBJ2-1; 10 bases align to TRBD2. The CDR3 is made up of 16 amino acids. Germline assignment: CDR1 LGHDT and CDR2 YNNKEL (reference sequence). The J segment lost 2 bases and the V segment lost 7 bases, leaving 8 bases of the junction unmatched. The CDR3 nucleotides are TGTGCCAGCATTAGTAGCGGGGGGCACACCTACAATGAGCAGTTCTTC. It encodes CASISSGGHTYNEQFF.

This chain links TRBV3-1 with TRBJ2-3; no clear D. Germline V CDR1 and CDR2: LGHDT, YNNKEL (reference sequence). The V gene lost 1 base and the J gene lost 12 bases, with 8 bases spanning the gap. This CDR3 contains 11 residues. The CDR3 loop is CASSQGSIQYF. CDR3 coding DNA: TGTGCCAGCAGCCAAGGCTCTATCCAGTATTTT.

This chain uses TRBV2 with TRBJ2-3, with 7 bases lining up with TRBD1. This CDR3 region has 14 residues. CDR1 and CDR2 (germline): SNHLY, FYNNEI. V dropped 8 bases and J dropped 2; count of bases not matched to a gene: 7. The CDR3 reads CASASGQITDTQYF. The CDR3 region has the DNA TGTGCCAGCGCTTCGGGACAGATCACAGATACGCAGTATTTT.